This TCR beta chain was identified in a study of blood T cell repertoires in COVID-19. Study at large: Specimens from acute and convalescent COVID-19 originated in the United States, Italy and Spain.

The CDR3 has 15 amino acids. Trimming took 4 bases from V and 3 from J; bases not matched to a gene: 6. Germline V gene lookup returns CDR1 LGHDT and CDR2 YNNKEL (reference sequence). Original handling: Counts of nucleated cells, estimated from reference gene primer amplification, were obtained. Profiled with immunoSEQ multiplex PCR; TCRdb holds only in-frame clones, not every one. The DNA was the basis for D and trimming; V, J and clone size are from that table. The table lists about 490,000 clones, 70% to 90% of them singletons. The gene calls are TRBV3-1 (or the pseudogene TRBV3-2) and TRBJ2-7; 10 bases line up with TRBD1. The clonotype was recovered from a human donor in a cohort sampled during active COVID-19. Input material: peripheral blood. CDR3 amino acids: CASSPRTGGHYEQYF. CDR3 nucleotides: TGTGCCAGCAGCCCCCGGACAGGGGGGCACTACGAGCAGTACTTC.